These T cell receptor beta chains were read from a single sample in a study of Ad26.COV2.S vaccination and SARS-CoV-2 variants. Data came from immunoSEQ multiplex PCR; TCRdb stores just in-frame clones and leaves some out. The repertoire includes some 190,000 clones, 70% to 90% of them detected once, and 5% to 7% sits in the top ten. The material sequenced was peripheral blood, taken after recovery from COVID-19. The receptors were sampled from a human donor who had recovered from COVID-19. Both conserved end residues are part of each CDR3. A D gene is named only where the DNA matches it firmly. Size tells how often a clone was seen (once, few, many) or the class of an expanded clone, and some rows leave it out.

clone size: NA; V gene: TRBV3-1/TRBV3-2; CDR3 length: 16; D gene: NA; J gene: TRBJ1-6; CDR3 DNA: TGTGCCAGCAGCCCACTCGGATTAGGGGAAAATTCACCCCTCCACTTT; CDR3 protein: CASSPLGLGENSPLHF
clone size: NA; V gene: TRBV9; CDR3 length: 17; D gene: TRBD2; J gene: TRBJ2-1; CDR3 DNA: TGTGCCAGCAGCCCCGGGGGGGGACCAAGACCCTCCAATGAGCAGTTCTTC; CDR3 protein: CASSPGGGPRPSNEQFF
clone size: NA; V gene: TRBV3-1/TRBV3-2; CDR3 length: 14; D gene: NA; J gene: TRBJ2-3; CDR3 DNA: TGTGCCAGCAGTCTTGGGGGAGGCACAGATACGCAGTATTTT; CDR3 protein: CASSLGGGTDTQYF
clone size: NA; V gene: TRBV5-1; CDR3 length: 13; D gene: NA; J gene: TRBJ2-7; CDR3 DNA: TGCGCCAGCAGCTTGGGGGCTCGCTACGAGCAGTACTTC; CDR3 protein: CASSLGARYEQYF
clone size: NA; V gene: TRBV28; CDR3 length: 14; D gene: NA; J gene: TRBJ2-5; CDR3 DNA: TGTGCCAGCACGTCAAGCGGGCCGGGGGAGACCCAGTACTTC; CDR3 protein: CASTSSGPGETQYF
clone size: NA; V gene: TRBV15; CDR3 length: 14; D gene: NA; J gene: TRBJ2-7; CDR3 DNA: TGTGCCACCAGCAGAGGAGGAGGCGTATACGAGCAGTACTTC; CDR3 protein: CATSRGGGVYEQYF
clone size: few; V gene: TRBV4-2; CDR3 length: 14; D gene: NA; J gene: TRBJ1-1; CDR3 DNA: TGTGCCAGCAGCCAAGAAAGGGCGTTCACTGAAGCTTTCTTT; CDR3 protein: CASSQERAFTEAFF
clone size: once; V gene: TRBV5-1; CDR3 length: 16; D gene: TRBD2; J gene: TRBJ2-3; CDR3 DNA: TGCGCCAGCAGCTTGGTAACTGGCGGGGGGCCGTATACGCAGTATTTT; CDR3 protein: CASSLVTGGGPYTQYF
clone size: NA; V gene: TRBV6-1; CDR3 length: 14; D gene: NA; J gene: TRBJ1-4; CDR3 DNA: TGTGCCAGCAGTGAAGATAGATTAAATGAAAAACTGTTTTTT; CDR3 protein: CASSEDRLNEKLFF
clone size: NA; V gene: TRBV4-1; CDR3 length: 14; D gene: NA; J gene: TRBJ1-1; CDR3 DNA: TGCGCCAGCAGCCTCCTCGACCGGGAAACTGAAGCTTTCTTT; CDR3 protein: CASSLLDRETEAFF
clone size: NA; V gene: TRBV11-2; CDR3 length: 13; D gene: NA; J gene: TRBJ2-1; CDR3 DNA: TGTGCCAGCAGCCCAGGGTATCCAAATGAGCAGTTCTTC; CDR3 protein: CASSPGYPNEQFF
clone size: NA; V gene: TRBV7-7; CDR3 length: 18; D gene: TRBD2; J gene: TRBJ2-3; CDR3 DNA: TGTGCCAGCAGCTTAGGGGACGGGGGGGGCGCGATCACAGATACGCAGTATTTT; CDR3 protein: CASSLGDGGGAITDTQYF
clone size: NA; V gene: TRBV27; CDR3 length: 14; D gene: NA; J gene: TRBJ2-3; CDR3 DNA: TGTGCCAGCAGGAGAGCAGGGAGCACAGATACGCAGTATTTT; CDR3 protein: CASRRAGSTDTQYF
clone size: NA; V gene: TRBV6-6; CDR3 length: 15; D gene: TRBD1; J gene: TRBJ1-6; CDR3 DNA: TGTGCCAGCGTCCCAAGGACAGGCTATAATTCACCCCTCCACTTT; CDR3 protein: CASVPRTGYNSPLHF
clone size: NA; V gene: TRBV2; CDR3 length: 13; D gene: NA; J gene: TRBJ2-7; CDR3 DNA: TGTGCCAGCACTGGGGGGGCCAGCGACGAGCAGTACTTC; CDR3 protein: CASTGGASDEQYF
clone size: NA; V gene: TRBV25-1; CDR3 length: 17; D gene: NA; J gene: TRBJ2-1; CDR3 DNA: TGTGCCAGCAGTGAAGCGCGAGACTCCGATTCCTACAATGAGCAGTTCTTC; CDR3 protein: CASSEARDSDSYNEQFF
clone size: NA; V gene: TRBV4-1; CDR3 length: 16; D gene: NA; J gene: TRBJ2-1; CDR3 DNA: TGCGCCAGCAGCCCGCTCGAGGGGACACCATACAATGAGCAGTTCTTC; CDR3 protein: CASSPLEGTPYNEQFF
clone size: NA; V gene: TRBV29-1; CDR3 length: 13; D gene: NA; J gene: TRBJ2-3; CDR3 DNA: TGCAGCGTTGATACAGGCCACACAGATACGCAGTATTTT; CDR3 protein: CSVDTGHTDTQYF
clone size: NA; V gene: TRBV19; CDR3 length: 13; D gene: NA; J gene: TRBJ2-1; CDR3 DNA: TGTGCCAGTAGTACCGCGGGTTACAATGAGCAGTTCTTC; CDR3 protein: CASSTAGYNEQFF
clone size: NA; V gene: TRBV6-5; CDR3 length: 12; D gene: NA; J gene: TRBJ2-7; CDR3 DNA: TGTGCCAGCAGTAGGAGGTTAGGGGAGCAGTACTTC; CDR3 protein: CASSRRLGEQYF
clone size: NA; V gene: TRBV27; CDR3 length: 14; D gene: TRBD1; J gene: TRBJ2-2; CDR3 DNA: TGTGCCAGCAGTTTAAACAGGGGCACCGGGGAGCTGTTTTTT; CDR3 protein: CASSLNRGTGELFF
clone size: NA; V gene: TRBV23-1; CDR3 length: 16; D gene: NA; J gene: TRBJ1-6; CDR3 DNA: TGCGCCAGCAGTCAATCAGGTAGGGCGGGACGGTCACCCCTCCACTTT; CDR3 protein: CASSQSGRAGRSPLHF
clone size: NA; V gene: TRBV30; CDR3 length: 12; D gene: NA; J gene: TRBJ2-1; CDR3 DNA: TGTGCCTGGAGTGTACCCCATAGTGAGCAGTTCTTC; CDR3 protein: CAWSVPHSEQFF
clone size: NA; V gene: TRBV7-8; CDR3 length: 16; D gene: TRBD1; J gene: TRBJ1-2; CDR3 DNA: TGTGCCAGCAGCTTCGGGGACAGGGGGAAAGATGGCGGCTACACCTTC; CDR3 protein: CASSFGDRGKDGGYTF
clone size: NA; V gene: TRBV11-1; CDR3 length: 14; D gene: TRBD1; J gene: TRBJ1-6; CDR3 DNA: TGTGCCAGCAGCGAAGGGACAGGGCGTTCACCCCTCCACTTT; CDR3 protein: CASSEGTGRSPLHF
clone size: NA; V gene: TRBV29-1; CDR3 length: 14; D gene: NA; J gene: TRBJ1-4; CDR3 DNA: TGCAGCGTTCCAGGCGGGGGAACTAATGAAAAACTGTTTTTT; CDR3 protein: CSVPGGGTNEKLFF
clone size: once; V gene: TRBV5-1; CDR3 length: 16; D gene: TRBD1; J gene: TRBJ2-3; CDR3 DNA: TGCGCCAGCAGCCCTGGATACGGACAGGGCACAGATACGCAGTATTTT; CDR3 protein: CASSPGYGQGTDTQYF
clone size: once; V gene: TRBV9; CDR3 length: 15; D gene: TRBD1; J gene: TRBJ1-2; CDR3 DNA: TGTGCCAGCAGCGTCCTTCGCGACAGGGGGGATGGCTACACCTTC; CDR3 protein: CASSVLRDRGDGYTF
clone size: NA; V gene: TRBV7-3; CDR3 length: 13; D gene: NA; J gene: TRBJ2-3; CDR3 DNA: TGTGCCAGCAGCTTAAATAGTTGGGATACGCAGTATTTT; CDR3 protein: CASSLNSWDTQYF
clone size: NA; V gene: TRBV4-1; CDR3 length: 15; D gene: NA; J gene: TRBJ2-1; CDR3 DNA: TGCGCCAGCAGCCTAACTTTGAGCTCCTACAATGAGCAGTTCTTC; CDR3 protein: CASSLTLSSYNEQFF
clone size: NA; V gene: TRBV5-6; CDR3 length: 16; D gene: NA; J gene: TRBJ2-5; CDR3 DNA: TGTGCCAGCAGCTGGAGGGTCCGGGGGCAGCAAGAGACCCAGTACTTC; CDR3 protein: CASSWRVRGQQETQYF
clone size: NA; V gene: TRBV28; CDR3 length: 15; D gene: TRBD1; J gene: TRBJ1-1; CDR3 DNA: TGTGCCAGCAGGGCTCCGGGACAGGGGAACACTGAAGCTTTCTTT; CDR3 protein: CASRAPGQGNTEAFF
clone size: few; V gene: TRBV28; CDR3 length: 13; D gene: TRBD1; J gene: TRBJ2-7; CDR3 DNA: TGTGCCAGCAGCACTCCCGACAACAGGGGGCCTTACTTC; CDR3 protein: CASSTPDNRGPYF
clone size: NA; V gene: TRBV9; CDR3 length: 15; D gene: TRBD1; J gene: TRBJ1-1; CDR3 DNA: TGTGCCAGCAGCGTAGGGGACAGACCGTACACTGAAGCTTTCTTT; CDR3 protein: CASSVGDRPYTEAFF
clone size: NA; V gene: TRBV10-3; CDR3 length: 17; D gene: TRBD2; J gene: TRBJ2-5; CDR3 DNA: TGTGCCATCAGTGAGTCCGGGAGCGGGAGTTACCAAGAGACCCAGTACTTC; CDR3 protein: CAISESGSGSYQETQYF
clone size: NA; V gene: TRBV25-1; CDR3 length: 12; D gene: NA; J gene: TRBJ1-2; CDR3 DNA: TGTGCCAGCAGTGACAGGGGCTATGGCTACACCTTC; CDR3 protein: CASSDRGYGYTF
clone size: NA; V gene: TRBV5-6; CDR3 length: 13; D gene: NA; J gene: TRBJ2-7; CDR3 DNA: TGTGCCAGCACCAGGGACGGGCCCTACGAGCAGTACTTC; CDR3 protein: CASTRDGPYEQYF
clone size: NA; V gene: TRBV9; CDR3 length: 15; D gene: TRBD2; J gene: TRBJ2-1; CDR3 DNA: TGTGCCAGCAGCCAGAAAGCTAGCGGGGGGGTTGAGCAGTTCTTC; CDR3 protein: CASSQKASGGVEQFF
clone size: NA; V gene: TRBV3-1/TRBV3-2; CDR3 length: 11; D gene: NA; J gene: TRBJ1-1; CDR3 DNA: TGTGCCAGCAGCCAACAGGGATCGGCTTTCTTT; CDR3 protein: CASSQQGSAFF
clone size: NA; V gene: TRBV25-1; CDR3 length: 16; D gene: NA; J gene: TRBJ1-6; CDR3 DNA: TGTGCCAGCAGGACAAGGGGGGGCAGACCTAATTCACCCCTCCACTTT; CDR3 protein: CASRTRGGRPNSPLHF